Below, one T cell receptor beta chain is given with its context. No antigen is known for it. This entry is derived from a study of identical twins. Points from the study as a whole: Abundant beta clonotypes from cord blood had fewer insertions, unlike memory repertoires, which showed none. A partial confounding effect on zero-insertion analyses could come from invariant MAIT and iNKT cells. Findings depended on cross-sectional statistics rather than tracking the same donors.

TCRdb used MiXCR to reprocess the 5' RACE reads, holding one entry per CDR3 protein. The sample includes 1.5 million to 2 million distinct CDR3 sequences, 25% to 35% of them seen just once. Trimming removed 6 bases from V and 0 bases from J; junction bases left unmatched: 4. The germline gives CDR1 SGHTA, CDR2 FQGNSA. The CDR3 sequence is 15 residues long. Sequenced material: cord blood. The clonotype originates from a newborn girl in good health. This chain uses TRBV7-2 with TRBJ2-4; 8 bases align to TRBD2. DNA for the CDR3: TGTGCCAGCAGAGGAGCGGGGGTAGCCAAAAACATTCAGTACTTC. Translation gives CASRGAGVAKNIQYF.